This T cell receptor (beta chain) was recovered during a study of blood T cell repertoires in COVID-19. Followed over time, Seattle patients had been enrolled while infection was active. Assay: immunoSEQ multiplex PCR; the TCRdb copy retains only in-frame clones and omits some. Seen here are nearly 300,000 clones, roughly 80% observed once, and the top ten hold almost 1.5%. This receptor was obtained from a human donor with COVID-19, enrolled during active disease. The donor label of this sample is uncertain. The sample comprised peripheral blood.

CDR3 DNA: TGTGCCAGCAGCGTAGCTGGGGACAGTCCCTCCTACAATGAGCAGTTCTTC. It specifies CASSVAGDSPSYNEQFF. This chain links TRBV9 with TRBJ2-1; 7 bases line up with TRBD1. J was trimmed by 0 bases and V by 0 bases; bases with no gene match: 6. Germline-derived CDR1 and CDR2 are SGDLS and YYNGEE. There are 17 residues in the CDR3.